A single sample gave rise to the 24 T cell receptor beta chains below, sequenced in a study of shared clonotypes between healthy human individuals. Produced via immunoSEQ multiplex PCR; TCRdb's table is partial and in-frame only. This table holds some 900,000 clones, 70% to 85% found once. The sequenced sample was memory CD4+ T cells sorted from blood. Subset specified: CD45RA-negative fraction. Receptors originate from a man aged 18 to 30 in good health.

V gene TRBV28 combines with J gene TRBJ2-1, with a possible D match to TRBD1 (6 bases). Germline V gene data show CDR1 as MDHEN and CDR2 as SYDVKM. The germline V and J ends were trimmed by 4 bases and 1 base, with 14 bases remaining between them. The CDR3 covers 16 residues. The CDR3 region is CASSSSQGNSYNEQFF. The DNA of the CDR3 is TGTGCCAGCAGTTCTAGTCAGGGGAATTCCTACAATGAGCAGTTCTTC.

The chain links TRBV28 to TRBJ1-4; D is ambiguous. Trimming removed 6 bases at V and 6 bases at J, with 8 bases between. CDR1 MDHEN and CDR2 SYDVKM come from the germline V gene. The CDR3 is 12 residues long. CDR3 residues: CASRGIDEKLFF. The CDR3 DNA follows: TGTGCCAGCAGGGGGATAGATGAAAAACTGTTTTTT.

This sequence joins TRBV6-6 and TRBJ1-1; D is perhaps TRBD1 (6 bases). The V and J ends lost 4 bases and 1 base respectively, with 13 bases between them. Germline V gene sequence: CDR1 MNHNY, CDR2 SVGAGI (reference sequence). This CDR3 is 15 amino acids long. CDR3 DNA: TGTGCCAGCAGTTTTACAGGGTTGGGGAACACTGAAGCTTTCTTT. It codes for CASSFTGLGNTEAFF.

This chain connects TRBV25-1 to TRBJ2-3; possibly TRBD2 for D (6 bases). The V and J ends lost 3 bases and 5 bases respectively, with 15 bases between them. Germline loops: CDR1 MGHDK, CDR2 SYGVNS. The CDR3 length is 15 residues. CDR3 residues: CASSDLGEVGDTQYF. The CDR3 DNA follows: TGTGCCAGCAGTGACCTAGGGGAGGTGGGAGATACGCAGTATTTT.

This clone has more than one count but fewer than ten. The chain links TRBV5-4 to TRBJ2-3, with TRBD1 matching 7 bases. CDR1 and CDR2 (germline): SGHNT, YYREEE (reference sequence). Trimming at V came to 3 bases and at J to 3 bases, leaving 10 bases not matched to a gene. The CDR3 is 16 residues long. In DNA, the CDR3 is TGTGCCAGCAGCTCTCCTCCCGGACAGGCGACAGATACGCAGTATTTT. Amino acids: CASSSPPGQATDTQYF. Variable domain in full (rest from reference TRBV5-4 and TRBJ2-3): ETGVTQSPTHLIKTRGQQVTLRCSSQSGHNTVSWYQQALGQGPQFIFQYYREEENGRGNFPPRFSGLQFPNYSSELNVNALELDDSALYLCASSSPPGQATDTQYFGPGTRLTVL.

The CDR3 nucleotides read TGCGCCAGCAGCTTGGCCTCAGTCAGGGATTCACCCCTCCACTTT. Translated: CASSLASVRDSPLHF. The chain uses TRBV5-1 and TRBJ1-6; weak D call: TRBD1 (5 bases). CDR1 and CDR2 (germline): SGHRS, YFSETQ. V dropped 0 bases and J dropped 8 bases, with 12 bases sitting between them. This CDR3 comprises 15 residues.

This clone was counted between two and nine times. The sample has other DNA sequences that encode this CDR3 too. The rearrangement joins TRBV6-6 to TRBJ1-1; D may be TRBD1 (6 bases). The V gene's germline CDR1 is MNHNY and CDR2 SVGAGI (reference sequence). The CDR3 length is 12 residues. Trimming shortened V by 6 bases and J by 6 bases, and 11 bases separated the two germline ends. CDR3 in DNA: TGTGCCAGCAGCTCTACAGGGTCTGAAGCTTTCTTT. Translated: CASSSTGSEAFF.

CDR3 sequence (DNA): TGTGCCAGCAGTCGAAGGAACACAGATACGCAGTATTTT. Translated, it gives CASSRRNTDTQYF. The gene calls are TRBV6-5 and TRBJ2-3; unclear D gene. The CDR3 contains 13 residues. The V end lost 5 bases, the J end lost 2 bases, and 8 bases lay between the germline ends. Germline V gives CDR1 MNHEY, CDR2 SVGAGI.

The chain links TRBV2 to TRBJ2-1; TRBD1 matches 9 bases. V dropped 5 bases and J dropped 9; count of bases not matched to a gene: 8. Germline V gene sequence: CDR1 SNHLY, CDR2 FYNNEI. The CDR3 has 14 amino acids. For the CDR3, the DNA is TGTGCCAGCAGTCAACATACAGGGGGCTCTGAGCAGTTCTTC. Its translation is CASSQHTGGSEQFF.

The chain uses TRBV9 and TRBJ2-5; D uncertain. The V end was cut by 4 bases, the J end by 5 bases, with 12 bases between. This CDR3 has 13 amino acids. CDR1 is SGDLS, CDR2 YYNGEE, per germline. The CDR3 here is CASSPTGRETQYF. In DNA, the CDR3 is TGTGCCAGCAGCCCTACGGGTAGGGAGACCCAGTACTTC. Supplemented by reference TRBV9 and TRBJ2-5, the full variable domain reads DSGVTQTPKHLITATGQRVTLRCSPRSGDLSVYWYQQSLDQGLQFLIQYYNGEERAKGNILERFSAQQFPDLHSELNLSSLELGDSALYFCASSPTGRETQYFGPGTRLLVL.

This clone has more than one count but fewer than ten. The same CDR3 also results from other DNA sequences found in this sample. The DNA for the CDR3 is TGTGCCACCAGCAGAGATGAAGGGTGGGGCACAGATACGCAGTATTTT. It specifies CATSRDEGWGTDTQYF. The chain couples TRBV15 to TRBJ2-3; D ambiguous. V shed 0 bases and J shed 1 base, with 11 bases lying between them. The CDR3 loop spans 16 amino acids. Germline-derived CDR1 and CDR2 are LNHNV and YYDKDF (reference sequence).

The rearrangement joins TRBV6-1 to TRBJ1-6; possibly TRBD1 for D (5 bases). Germline V gene lookup returns CDR1 MNHNS and CDR2 SASEGT. The CDR3 length is 14 residues. The V gene lost 5 bases and the J gene lost 3 bases, with 8 bases spanning the gap. The CDR3 loop reads CASSRDFYNSPLHF. CDR3 DNA: TGTGCCAGCAGTAGGGACTTCTATAATTCACCCCTCCACTTT.

The chain carries TRBV11-1 and TRBJ2-3; D is unresolved. V was trimmed by 11 bases and J by 1 base, leaving 7 bases between them. The CDR3 sequence is 11 residues long. Per the germline V gene, CDR1 is SGHAT and CDR2 is FQDESV (reference sequence). CDR3 sequence reads: CAGGGTDTQYF. CDR3 DNA sequence: TGTGCCGGTGGGGGCACAGATACGCAGTATTTT.

The V call is TRBV5-4, the J call TRBJ2-3; possibly TRBD2 for D (7 bases). The CDR3 has 16 residues. CDR1 is SGHNT, CDR2 YYREEE, per germline (reference sequence). The ends were cut back, 0 bases at V and 5 bases at J, with 16 bases in the middle. In DNA, the CDR3 is TGTGCCAGCAGCTTGGGCGGGGGCGCCGGAAAAGATACGCAGTATTTT. It is translated as CASSLGGGAGKDTQYF.

The rearrangement joins TRBV5-1 to TRBJ2-7; D assignment may be TRBD1 or TRBD2 (5 bases each). Germline V CDR1 and CDR2: SGHRS, YFSETQ. The CDR3 loop spans 13 amino acids. Between the trimmed V and J ends, which lost 0 bases and 6 bases, there was a span of 10 bases. DNA of the CDR3: TGCGCCAGCAGCTTGGCCGATGGGGGCGAGCAGTACTTC. Translating it yields CASSLADGGEQYF. Based on the CDR3 plus reference TRBV5-1 and TRBJ2-7, the full variable domain is KAGVTQTPRYLIKTRGQQVTLSCSPISGHRSVSWYQQTPGQGLQFLFEYFSETQRNKGNFPGRFSGRQFSNSRSEMNVSTLELGDSALYLCASSLADGGEQYFGPGTRLTVT.

The chain is built from TRBV19 and TRBJ2-1; possibly TRBD1 for D (5 bases). The CDR3 is made up of 19 amino acids. Germline V lookup: CDR1 LNHDA, CDR2 SQIVND (reference sequence). Trimming removed 6 bases from V and 1 base from J, with 25 bases in between. DNA of the CDR3: TGTGCCAGTAGGCCTCGGCCAGGGCAACGGCTCTGGTCCTACAATGAGCAGTTCTTC. The encoded protein is CASRPRPGQRLWSYNEQFF.

The chain is built from TRBV30 and TRBJ1-6; tentative D call: TRBD1 (5 bases). Trimming removed 0 bases at V and 10 bases at J, with 13 bases between. The germline CDR1 and CDR2 sequences are GTSNPN and SVGIG (reference sequence). The CDR3 length is 14 residues. CDR3 nucleotide sequence: TGTGCCTGGAGTGTGGGGCTCGCCCAATCACCCCTCCACTTT. This sequence encodes CAWSVGLAQSPLHF.

The J gene is TRBJ2-4, the V gene TRBV7-2, with D perhaps matching TRBD1 (6 bases). Trimming removed 5 bases from V and 6 bases from J, with 17 bases in between. Germline values: CDR1 SGHTA, CDR2 FQGNSA. The CDR3 is made up of 15 amino acids. The CDR3 sequence: CASSPQGLGGNIQYF. CDR3 DNA sequence: TGTGCCAGCAGCCCACAGGGCTTGGGTGGAAACATTCAGTACTTC.

The genes are TRBV9 and TRBJ2-5; a possible D gene is TRBD1 (6 bases). V lost 2 bases and J lost 5, with 16 bases in between. Germline V gives CDR1 SGDLS, CDR2 YYNGEE. This CDR3 is 15 amino acids long. CDR3 amino acids: CASSVGYQGPETQYF. CDR3 nucleotide sequence: TGTGCCAGCAGCGTCGGGTACCAGGGGCCCGAGACCCAGTACTTC.

This rearrangement joins TRBV30 to TRBJ1-1; D not certain. V lost 3 bases, J lost 4 bases, and 6 bases lay in between. The CDR3 has 11 amino acids. Germline values: CDR1 GTSNPN, CDR2 SVGIG (reference sequence). The DNA for the CDR3 is TGTGCCTGGAGCGACGTCACTGAAGCTTTCTTT. Translated, it gives CAWSDVTEAFF.

This chain joins TRBV4-1 and TRBJ2-5; possible D gene TRBD1, 5 bases. The V and J ends lost 3 bases and 2 bases respectively, with 16 bases between them. The CDR3 totals 16 residues. Per the germline V gene, CDR1 is MGHRA and CDR2 is YSYEKL. The CDR3, as DNA: TGCGCCAGCAGCCAGGGGTCAGGGTTCATACAAGAGACCCAGTACTTC. Translated, it gives CASSQGSGFIQETQYF.

This clone was counted once. V is TRBV4-2 and J is TRBJ1-2; a weak D match, TRBD1 (5 bases). Germline V lookup: CDR1 LGHNA, CDR2 YNFKEQ. V was trimmed by 0 bases and J by 14 bases, leaving 22 bases between them. The CDR3 is 15 residues long. The CDR3 loop reads CASSQDSRDPPTGTF. CDR3 bases: TGTGCCAGCAGCCAAGATTCCCGGGACCCCCCAACCGGTACCTTC.

This chain connects TRBV30 to TRBJ1-5, with D tentatively TRBD1 (5 bases). The ends were cut back, 2 bases at V and 2 bases at J, with 10 bases in the middle. The CDR3 length is 14 residues. CDR1 and CDR2 from the germline V gene are GTSNPN and SVGIG (reference sequence). CDR3 amino acids: CAWSRGIGNQPQHF. As DNA, the CDR3 is TGTGCCTGGAGTCGGGGGATAGGCAATCAGCCCCAGCATTTT.

V is TRBV30 and J is TRBJ1-5, with 8 bases aligning to TRBD1. Germline V lookup: CDR1 GTSNPN, CDR2 SVGIG (reference sequence). J gave up 1 base and V 6 bases, and 2 bases lay outside the gene matches. This CDR3 is built from 13 residues. The CDR3 DNA follows: TGTGCCTGCAGACAGGGGAGCAATCAGCCCCAGCATTTT. Protein sequence: CACRQGSNQPQHF.